Below are 15 T cell receptor beta chains sequenced from a single sample in a study of T cells in Graves' hyperthyroidism and ophthalmopathy. Researchers took RNA transcripts and amplified the TCR beta CDR3 regions from them. Initially, a first-round RT-PCR of the TCR CDR3 employed the HTBI primer set. A single record per CDR3 protein comes from TCRdb applying MiXCR to the multiplex PCR reads. The sample holds under 400,000 distinct CDR3 sequences, 25% seen once. Sequencing was performed on blood. The receptors shown here come from a man in his fifties or sixties with Graves' hyperthyroidism.

This chain links TRBV5-1 with TRBJ2-2; a possible D gene is TRBD2 (6 bases). Between the trimmed V and J ends, which lost 3 bases and 0 bases, there was a span of 9 bases. This CDR3 contains 15 residues. Germline V gene lookup returns CDR1 SGHRS and CDR2 YFSETQ. The CDR3 region has the DNA TGCGCCAGCAGCTACGGGGGAGCGAACACCGGGGAGCTGTTTTTT. The encoded protein is CASSYGGANTGELFF.

The V call is TRBV7-8, the J call TRBJ2-1; TRBD1 aligns across 8 bases. The CDR3 is 18 residues long. After removal of 1 base from V and 4 bases from J, the junction contained 12 bases not matched to a gene. Germline CDR1 reads SGHVS; CDR2 reads FQNEAQ. CDR3: CASSLEESGQVDYNEQFF. The CDR3 DNA reads as TGTGCCAGCAGCTTAGAGGAGTCGGGACAGGTAGATTACAATGAGCAGTTCTTC.

The chain uses TRBV5-1 and TRBJ2-3; 11 bases map to TRBD2. Germline V gene sequence: CDR1 SGHRS, CDR2 YFSETQ. The CDR3 extends over 20 amino acids. The trim removed 0 bases at V and 3 bases at J, leaving 15 bases unmatched. The CDR3, as DNA: TGCGCCAGCAGCTTGGGTGTACTAGCGGGAGTCGATTACTTGACAGATACGCAGTATTTT. This encodes CASSLGVLAGVDYLTDTQYF.

This clonotype was picked up a small number of times. CDR3 bases: TGTGCCAGCAGCTTACGAGTTCAAGGTGAAGCTTTCTTT. It encodes CASSLRVQGEAFF. The chain joins TRBV7-6 to TRBJ1-1, with D unclear. The V gene's germline CDR1 is SGHVS and CDR2 FNYEAQ. V was trimmed by 2 bases and J by 7 bases, leaving 11 bases between them. The CDR3 consists of 13 residues. The whole variable domain, remainder taken from reference TRBV7-6 and TRBJ1-1, is GAGVSQSPRYKVTKRGQDVALRCDPISGHVSLYWYRQALGQGPEFLTYFNYEAQQDKSGLPNDRFSAERPEGSISTLTIQRTEQRDSAMYRCASSLRVQGEAFFGQGTRLTVV.

The J gene is TRBJ2-7, the V gene TRBV5-1; TRBD2 matches at 7 bases. V trimming: 1 base; J trimming: 0 bases; junction bases outside the gene matches: 7. The CDR3 has 16 amino acids. From germline, CDR1 is SGHRS and CDR2 YFSETQ. The CDR3 spells CASSLSGVGVSYEQYF. CDR3 nucleotides: TGCGCCAGCAGCTTGAGCGGGGTAGGGGTCTCCTACGAGCAGTACTTC.

In regard to this clonotype: An end of the junction does not agree with germline; a read error may underlie this. The genes are TRBV18 and TRBJ1-4; 11 bases map to TRBD1. Looked up from germline, CDR1 is KGHSH and CDR2 is LQKENI. The CDR3 has 14 amino acids. The CDR3 DNA is TGTGCCAGCTCACCGGGACAGGGGGACGAAAAGCTGTTTTTT. Translation gives CASSPGQGDEKLFF.

This clonotype was seen ten or more times. In DNA form, the CDR3 reads TGTGCCAGCAGGGAACAGGGGAGGACAGATACGCAGTATTTT. Translating gives CASREQGRTDTQYF. This chain uses TRBV28 with TRBJ2-3, with a weak D call TRBD1 (7 bases). The germline V gene has CDR1 MDHEN and CDR2 SYDVKM. The CDR3 contains 14 residues. V lost 6 bases and J lost 3, with 13 bases in between.

This clonotype was counted at least ten times. The chain is built from TRBV27 and TRBJ2-3; 9 bases match TRBD1. This CDR3 comprises 17 residues. The V and J ends lost 0 bases and 9 bases, in that order; junction bases with no gene match: 13. Per the germline V gene, CDR1 is MNHEY and CDR2 is SMNVEV (reference sequence). The CDR3 is CASSLSQGALNGITQYF. Written as DNA, the CDR3 is TGTGCCAGCAGTTTATCACAGGGGGCGCTGAACGGGATAACGCAGTATTTT.

In its sample, this clonotype was seen a few times. The genes are TRBV5-1 and TRBJ2-7, with D possibly matching TRBD1 (5 bases). V was clipped by 0 bases and J by 0 bases, with 10 bases between them. The CDR3 is made up of 15 amino acids. CDR1 and CDR2 from the germline V gene are SGHRS and YFSETQ. The CDR3 DNA reads as TGCGCCAGCAGCTTGGAGGGGATTAGCTCCTACGAGCAGTACTTC. This codes for CASSLEGISSYEQYF.

The chain joins TRBV4-1 to TRBJ1-1; D might be TRBD1 (5 bases). CDR3 length: 14 residues. Between the trimmed V and J ends, which lost 3 bases and 1 base, there was a span of 9 bases. Germline assignment: CDR1 MGHRA and CDR2 YSYEKL. CDR3 protein: CASSQEDTNTEAFF. CDR3 in DNA: TGCGCCAGCAGCCAGGAGGACACGAACACTGAAGCTTTCTTT.

The rearrangement uses TRBV19 and TRBJ2-1; TRBD1 or TRBD2 may be the D gene (5 bases each). Germline V gives CDR1 LNHDA, CDR2 SQIVND (reference sequence). V was shortened by 5 bases and J by 4 bases, with 21 bases between the two germline ends. CDR3 length: 17 amino acids. As DNA, the CDR3 is TGTGCCAGTAGTTCCGCCCCTACGGGACCACATTACAATGAGCAGTTCTTC. Amino acid sequence: CASSSAPTGPHYNEQFF. The full variable domain, completed using reference TRBV19 and TRBJ2-1, is DGGITQSPKYLFRKEGQNVTLSCEQNLNHDAMYWYRQDPGQGLRLIYYSQIVNDFQKGDIAEGYSVSREKKESFPLTVTSAQKNPTAFYLCASSSAPTGPHYNEQFFGPGTRLTVL.

The chain employs TRBV4-1 and TRBJ2-3, with a possible D match to TRBD1 (5 bases). The CDR3 contains 19 residues. V was clipped by 4 bases and J by 1 base, with 24 bases between them. Germline CDR1 and CDR2: MGHRA and YSYEKL. DNA of the CDR3: TGCGCCAGCAGCCCGAATGGGGCTACTGTCACCTTCGGCACAGATACGCAGTATTTT. It codes for CASSPNGATVTFGTDTQYF.

This clonotype was seen more than once but under ten times. The rearrangement joins TRBV5-6 to TRBJ2-1; D not resolved. Trimming removed 2 bases from V and 9 bases from J, with 9 bases in between. The CDR3 consists of 12 residues. The germline CDR1 and CDR2 sequences are SGHDT and YYEEEE. The CDR3 DNA follows: TGTGCCAGCAGCTTAGCTAGGACTGAGCAGTTCTTC. Protein sequence: CASSLARTEQFF.

The chain is built from TRBV12-3 or TRBV12-4 and TRBJ2-1; 8 nucleotides align to TRBD2. The V gene end was trimmed by 6 bases and the J gene end by 6 bases; junction bases not matched to a gene: 10. This CDR3 spans 15 amino acids. The CDR3 region is CASSINGRVSNEQFF. For the CDR3, the DNA is TGTGCCAGCAGCATTAACGGGAGGGTTAGCAATGAGCAGTTCTTC.

In this sample, this clonotype turned up a few times. This sequence joins TRBV11-3 and TRBJ2-3, with 8 bases identical to TRBD2. Germline CDR1 SGHNT, CDR2 YENEEA. The CDR3 covers 17 residues. V was clipped by 7 bases and J by 4 bases; unmatched bases: 16. Written as DNA, the CDR3 is TGTGCCAGCACCGTAGCTTGGAGCGGGAGATCCCCAGATACGCAGTATTTT. Residues: CASTVAWSGRSPDTQYF.